This T cell receptor beta chain derives from a study of multiple sclerosis patients with progressive multifocal leukoencephalopathy. Repertoires were generated with immunoSEQ multiplex PCR, while TCRdb's copy carries only in-frame clones and drops some. This table holds tens of thousands of clones, roughly 90% found once. The sample's time point: more than five months of natalizumab therapy. T1 and T2 blood were collected at 6 and 12 months of natalizumab. The CDR3 is 16 residues long. Trimming pared 3 bases from V and 0 bases from J, leaving 16 bases between. In germline, CDR1 is SGDLS, CDR2 YYNGEE. This receptor was identified in a human donor with multiple sclerosis. Specimen: PBMCs, collected from a patient treated with natalizumab. The chain has TRBV9 and TRBJ2-7; D might be TRBD2 (6 bases). The DNA of the CDR3 is TGTGCCAGCAGCGAGGGGACGGGGAGGAGCTCCTACGAGCAGTACTTC. The encoded protein is CASSEGTGRSSYEQYF.